This T cell receptor beta chain is drawn from a study of response to subunit inactivated influenza vaccine. Study results and limitations: Authors suggested each seasonal flu vaccination may recruit only limited numbers of new T cells.

Via MiXCR, TCRdb re-called the RT-PCR reads, giving one row per CDR3 protein. The table shows hundreds of thousands of distinct CDR3 sequences, with roughly 12% occurring only once. Germline lookup yields CDR1 LNHNV and CDR2 YYDKDF (reference sequence). Trimming took off 1 base at V and 4 bases at J, with 14 bases between the two ends. The CDR3 has 16 residues. With respect to this clonotype: Its cognate antigen is unknown.

This sample also belongs to another study, concerning T cells expressing NK-cell markers. From that study: Beta-chain TCR cDNA was generated via 5'RACE template switching with UMIs. The study drew TCR beta repertoires from sorted CD3+CD56+NKG2C+, CD3+CD56+NKG2C- and CD3+CD56-NKG2C+ T cells. The eight sequenced donors comprised seven who were HCMV-seropositive and one who was seronegative. For over five donors, the dominant NKG2C+ clonotypes made up about 1.0-7.5% of their CD8+ T cells.

V is TRBV15 and J is TRBJ2-1; the D is unclear. The sample consisted of PBMCs from blood, taken on the day of vaccination. This clonotype originated in a man aged 50 to 60 who received an inactivated influenza vaccine. The CDR3 DNA reads TGTGCCACCAGCAGAGGAGTCAGCCCACCATACAATGAGCAGTTCTTC. Translation: CATSRGVSPPYNEQFF.